These 16 T cell receptor beta chains were all obtained from the same sample, sequenced in a study of shared clonotypes between healthy human individuals. Libraries were prepared by immunoSEQ multiplex PCR; TCRdb keeps only in-frame clonotypes and omits some of them. The data show 2 million to 2.5 million clones, 85% to 95% seen once. Sequencing was done on a sample of naive CD4+ T cells from PBMCs. Subset of the sample: CD45RA+ positively selected. All receptors derive from a man between 18 and 35 years old in good health. Some clones in this sample may be carry-over from other donors' samples.

The V gene is TRBV14, the J gene TRBJ1-5, with TRBD1 identical over 8 bases. The germline V gene encodes CDR1 SGHDN and CDR2 FVKESK. The junction had 7 bases not matched to a gene; V was cut back by 1 base and J by 2 bases. This CDR3 has 17 residues. The CDR3 nucleotides read TGTGCCAGCAGCCAAGTCAGGGGGCTTATCGGCAATCAGCCCCAGCATTTT. This gives the protein CASSQVRGLIGNQPQHF.

The chain recombines TRBV15 with TRBJ1-1; D may be TRBD1 (5 bases). V was clipped by 7 bases and J by 0 bases, with 15 bases between them. The CDR3 extends over 15 amino acids. The germline gives CDR1 LNHNV, CDR2 YYDKDF (reference sequence). Here the CDR3 reads CATNPGGTMNTEAFF. The DNA for the CDR3 is TGTGCCACCAACCCGGGGGGGACCATGAACACTGAAGCTTTCTTT.

The chain is built from TRBV18 and TRBJ2-6; 9 bases agree with TRBD1. Per the germline V gene, CDR1 is KGHSH and CDR2 is LQKENI. The CDR3 covers 17 residues. V dropped 4 bases and J dropped 0; count of bases not matched to a gene: 4. This CDR3 is CASSRGQGNSGANVLTF. CDR3 coding DNA: TGTGCCAGCTCACGGGGACAGGGCAACTCTGGGGCCAACGTCCTGACTTTC.

V is TRBV28 and J is TRBJ2-2; D remains unclear. The CDR3 length is 13 residues. Germline V CDR1 and CDR2: MDHEN, SYDVKM. Trimming left V 10 bases short and J 8 bases short, with 17 bases between. For the CDR3, the DNA is TGTGCCACAATGACACGGCCAATGGGGGAGCTGTTTTTT. Translation: CATMTRPMGELFF.

The CDR3 sequence is CASSANTGGDTEAFF. The CDR3 DNA sequence: TGCGCCAGCAGTGCGAATACAGGGGGAGACACTGAAGCTTTCTTT. V is TRBV10-2 and J is TRBJ1-1; 8 positions match TRBD1. The CDR3 sequence is 15 residues long. The germline CDR1 and CDR2 sequences are WSHSY and SAAADI. J was trimmed by 3 bases and V by 4 bases; bases with no gene match: 7.

The chain joins TRBV18 to TRBJ1-1; D call uncertain. V gave up 1 base and J gave up 8 bases, with 8 bases separating them. Germline V CDR1 and CDR2: KGHSH, LQKENI. CDR3 length equals 12 residues. DNA for the CDR3: TGTGCCAGCTCACCACGCGAAGGAGAAGCTTTCTTT. Translating it yields CASSPREGEAFF.

The chain couples TRBV5-1 to TRBJ2-1; 8 bases match TRBD1. V shed 4 bases and J 0 bases; nucleotides not matched to a gene: 6. The length of the CDR3 is 16 residues. Per the germline V gene, CDR1 is SGHRS and CDR2 is YFSETQ. CDR3 nucleotides: TGCGCCAGCAGCCGTACACAGGGGGGCTCCTACAATGAGCAGTTCTTC. This codes for CASSRTQGGSYNEQFF. The full variable domain, completed using reference TRBV5-1 and TRBJ2-1, is KAGVTQTPRYLIKTRGQQVTLSCSPISGHRSVSWYQQTPGQGLQFLFEYFSETQRNKGNFPGRFSGRQFSNSRSEMNVSTLELGDSALYLCASSRTQGGSYNEQFFGPGTRLTVL.

J is TRBJ2-2 and V is TRBV4-3, with 11 bases that match TRBD2. The CDR3 extends over 17 amino acids. V was clipped by 2 bases and J by 1 base; unmatched bases: 3. Germline CDR1 reads LGHNA; CDR2 reads YSLEER. In DNA form, the CDR3 reads TGCGCCAGCAGCCAAAGACTAGCGGGAAGGAACACCGGGGAGCTGTTTTTT. It yields the protein CASSQRLAGRNTGELFF.

V gene TRBV19 combines with J gene TRBJ2-5, with TRBD1 matching over 12 bases. Germline CDR1 is LNHDA and CDR2 is SQIVND (reference sequence). After removal of 6 bases from V and 5 bases from J, the junction contained 10 bases not matched to a gene. The CDR3 totals 16 residues. The CDR3 DNA reads TGTGCCAGTAGCCGCGGGAGGGACAGGGGGCGGGAGACCCAGTACTTC. Its translation: CASSRGRDRGRETQYF.

The chain has TRBV29-1 and TRBJ2-7, with 8 bases identical to TRBD2. J gave up 6 bases and V 2 bases, and 12 bases lay outside the gene matches. The CDR3 spans 15 residues. Germline-derived CDR1 and CDR2 are SQVTM and ANQGSEA. Written as DNA, the CDR3 is TGCAGCGTTGAATATCCGGGAGGGCCTTACCCCGAGCAGTACTTC. Translation: CSVEYPGGPYPEQYF.

This rearrangement joins TRBV28 to TRBJ2-7; D possibly corresponds to TRBD2 (5 bases). The V end lost 6 bases, the J end lost 6 bases, and 18 bases lay between the germline ends. The CDR3 is 14 amino acids. CDR1 is MDHEN, CDR2 SYDVKM, per germline. CDR3 in DNA: TGTGCCAGCAGCTTAGAAACGGGCCGGGGCGAGCAGTACTTC. Translated, it gives CASSLETGRGEQYF.

The chain joins TRBV4-2 to TRBJ2-7; maybe TRBD1 (6 bases). Germline V gene data show CDR1 as LGHNA and CDR2 as YNFKEQ. V was cut by 0 bases and J by 7 bases, with 16 bases left in between. CDR3 length: 15 amino acids. The CDR3 region has the DNA TGTGCCAGCAGCCAAGATCTAGCAGGGGTAGGGGAGCAGTACTTC. Protein sequence: CASSQDLAGVGEQYF.

On this clone: Other DNA variants within this sample encode the same CDR3. CDR3 sequence (DNA): TGTGCCAGTAGTATAGCTGGGACAGCTTCCTACGAGCAGTACTTC. Its protein is CASSIAGTASYEQYF. The gene calls are TRBV19 and TRBJ2-7, with TRBD1 matching 7 bases. The CDR3 is 15 amino acids. Per the germline V gene, CDR1 is LNHDA and CDR2 is SQIVND (reference sequence). Unmatched junction bases numbered 4, after V lost 1 base and J lost 1 base. The full variable domain, with the rest looked up from reference TRBV19 and TRBJ2-7, is DGGITQSPKYLFRKEGQNVTLSCEQNLNHDAMYWYRQDPGQGLRLIYYSQIVNDFQKGDIAEGYSVSREKKESFPLTVTSAQKNPTAFYLCASSIAGTASYEQYFGPGTRLTVT.

This chain uses TRBV18 with TRBJ2-7; 7 nucleotides align to TRBD1. The CDR3 has 18 amino acids. Germline CDR1 reads KGHSH; CDR2 reads LQKENI. J gave up 2 bases and V 0 bases, and 13 bases lay outside the gene matches. The DNA of the CDR3 is TGTGCCAGCTCACCACCATCAGGACAGGCCAACGCCCCCTACGAGCAGTACTTC. It specifies CASSPPSGQANAPYEQYF.

The chain couples TRBV15 to TRBJ2-5, with D unclear. CDR1 is LNHNV, CDR2 YYDKDF, per germline (reference sequence). V lost 6 bases, J lost 1 base, and 12 bases lay in between. This CDR3 contains 14 residues. The CDR3 protein is CATSVARIQETQYF. CDR3 bases: TGTGCCACCAGTGTTGCGAGAATCCAAGAGACCCAGTACTTC.

This clone was recorded only once. The rearrangement uses TRBV28 and TRBJ2-6; no clear D. CDR1 is MDHEN and CDR2 is SYDVKM in the germline V gene. The CDR3 has 14 amino acids. V was trimmed by 5 bases and J by 4 bases, leaving 9 bases between them. CDR3 DNA: TGTGCCAGCAGTCGCCGGCACGGGGCCAACGTCCTGACTTTC. Protein product: CASSRRHGANVLTF.